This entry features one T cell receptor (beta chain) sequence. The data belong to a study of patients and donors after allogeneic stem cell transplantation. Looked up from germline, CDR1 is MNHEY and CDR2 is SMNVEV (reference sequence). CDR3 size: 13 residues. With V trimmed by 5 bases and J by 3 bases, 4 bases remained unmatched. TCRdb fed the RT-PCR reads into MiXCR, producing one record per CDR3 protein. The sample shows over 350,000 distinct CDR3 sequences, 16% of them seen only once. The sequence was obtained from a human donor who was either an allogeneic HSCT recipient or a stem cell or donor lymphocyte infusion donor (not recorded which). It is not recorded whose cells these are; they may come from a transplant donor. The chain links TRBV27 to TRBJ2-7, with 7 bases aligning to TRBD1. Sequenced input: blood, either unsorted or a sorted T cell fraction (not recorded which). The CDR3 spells CASSQYRGYEQYF. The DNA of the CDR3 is TGTGCCAGCAGTCAGTACAGGGGCTACGAGCAGTACTTC.